Below are 10 T cell receptor beta chains sequenced from a single sample in a study of T-cell memory formation after mild COVID-19. From the 5' RACE reads, TCRdb called clonotypes with MiXCR, one entry per CDR3 protein. The sample lists around 500,000 distinct CDR3 sequences, about 20% occurring once. Sequences were obtained from PBMCs or a T cell subset sorted from them (not recorded which). All receptors derive from an adult woman who had mild COVID-19 (a few samples of this study predate the infection). Cell type and time point are not known.

The chain has TRBV30 and TRBJ1-1; perhaps TRBD1 as D (5 bases). Germline values: CDR1 GTSNPN, CDR2 SVGIG (reference sequence). CDR3 length: 15 amino acids. Deletions cut 3 bases from V and 6 bases from J, with 20 bases between. The CDR3 region is CAWSTRRGLKAEAFF. CDR3 bases: TGTGCCTGGAGCACCCGGCGGGGGTTGAAGGCTGAAGCTTTCTTT. Filled out from reference TRBV30 and TRBJ1-1, the complete variable domain reads SQTIHQWPATLVQPVGSPLSLECTVEGTSNPNLYWYRQAAGRGLQLLFYSVGIGQISSEVPQNLSASRPQDRQFILSSKKLLLSDSGFYLCAWSTRRGLKAEAFFGQGTRLTVV.

This rearrangement joins TRBV11-2 to TRBJ2-1; D possibly corresponds to TRBD1 (5 bases). This CDR3 has 17 residues. Trimming pared 1 base from V and 9 bases from J, leaving 22 bases between. The germline CDR1 and CDR2 sequences are SGHAT and FQNNGV. CDR3 sequence reads: CASSLAPGLGLPFEQFF. For the CDR3, the DNA is TGTGCCAGCAGCTTAGCTCCCGGCCTGGGGCTGCCCTTTGAGCAGTTCTTC. Filled out from reference TRBV11-2 and TRBJ2-1, the complete variable domain reads EAGVAQSPRYKIIEKRQSVAFWCNPISGHATLYWYQQILGQGPKLLIQFQNNGVVDDSQLPKDRFSAERLKGVDSTLKIQPAKLEDSAVYLCASSLAPGLGLPFEQFFGPGTRLTVL.

The V gene is TRBV6-5, the J gene TRBJ1-2, with TRBD1 matching 8 bases. Germline assignment: CDR1 MNHEY and CDR2 SVGAGI. V was pared by 3 bases and J by 8 bases, with 5 bases of the junction left unmatched. The CDR3 loop spans 13 amino acids. This CDR3 is CASSYGQGRGYTF. The DNA of the CDR3 is TGTGCCAGCAGTTATGGACAGGGAAGGGGCTACACCTTC.

The CDR3 DNA reads as TGTGCCAGCAGCCCGGACCGGGCAGGGTATGGCTACACCTTC. Its translation: CASSPDRAGYGYTF. V gene TRBV7-2 combines with J gene TRBJ1-2; D perhaps matches TRBD1 (5 bases). The ends were cut back, 5 bases at V and 5 bases at J, with 15 bases in the middle. The CDR3 totals 14 residues. Per the germline V gene, CDR1 is SGHTA and CDR2 is FQGNSA.

J is TRBJ2-7 and V is TRBV7-2; unclear D gene. Looked up from germline, CDR1 is SGHTA and CDR2 is FQGNSA. The CDR3 sequence is 11 residues long. The germline V and J ends were trimmed by 5 bases and 5 bases, with 7 bases remaining between them. The CDR3 nucleotides are TGTGCCAGCAGCCTACGGAACGAGCAGTACTTC. It is translated as CASSLRNEQYF.

There are a few counts of this clonotype. The rearrangement links TRBV19 to TRBJ2-1; no definite D call. CDR1 and CDR2 (germline): LNHDA, SQIVND (reference sequence). The CDR3 loop spans 14 amino acids. Trimming pared 6 bases from V and 0 bases from J, leaving 9 bases between. This CDR3 is CASRRTPSYNEQFF. Here the CDR3 DNA reads TGTGCCAGTAGACGGACCCCCTCCTACAATGAGCAGTTCTTC.

The CDR3 protein is CASSPLRDIVANTF. The CDR3 nucleotides are TGTGCCAGCAGTCCGCTCCGGGACATCGTGGCTAACACCTTC. The chain links TRBV12-3 or TRBV12-4 to TRBJ1-2; TRBD1 might be the D (6 bases). The CDR3 is made up of 14 amino acids. Trimming left V 5 bases short and J 12 bases short, with 22 bases between.

The CDR3 bases are TGTGCCAGCAGTTTTACCGACGGCGGGGAGCAGTACTTC. Translating it yields CASSFTDGGEQYF. This chain uses TRBV6-5 with TRBJ2-7; possible D gene TRBD2, 5 bases. Trimming took 4 bases from V and 7 from J, leaving 14 bases between them. The CDR3 covers 13 residues. Germline V CDR1 and CDR2: MNHEY, SVGAGI.

This clonotype was seen at least ten times. This rearrangement joins TRBV4-3 to TRBJ2-2, with D uncertain. Trimming removed 0 bases at V and 7 bases at J, with 12 bases between. CDR3 size: 15 residues. The germline gives CDR1 LGHNA, CDR2 YSLEER. Here the CDR3 reads CASSQDLTLYGELFF. CDR3 DNA: TGCGCCAGCAGCCAAGATCTAACCCTATACGGGGAGCTGTTTTTT.

This clonotype has only a few counts. This chain joins TRBV12-3 or TRBV12-4 and TRBJ1-1; TRBD1 is a possible D gene (5 bases). This CDR3 region has 16 residues. V dropped 3 bases and J dropped 5 bases, with 19 bases sitting between them. CDR3 DNA: TGTGCCAGCAGTTTTCGGGTGGCGGGGGGTTGGACTGAAGCTTTCTTT. Translated, it gives CASSFRVAGGWTEAFF.